This is a list of T cell receptor beta chains from one sample in a study of blood T cell repertoires in COVID-19. Using immunoSEQ multiplex PCR, the repertoire was profiled, and TCRdb retains in-frame clones only, with some absent. Among roughly 300,000 clones listed, about 82% were seen once. The specimen was peripheral blood. The receptors stem from a woman aged 45 to 65 with acute or convalescent COVID-19. CDR3s include the opening cysteine and the closing phenylalanine or tryptophan. The D gene is left open where the match is weak. Clone size is shown for a subset of rows, as once, few, many or a class of expanded clone.

size	V	J	D	CDR3	DNA
few	TRBV7-9	TRBJ2-7	TRBD2	CASSHPGLAGVYGSYEQYF	TGTGCCAGCAGTCACCCGGGACTAGCGGGAGTATACGGCTCCTACGAGCAGTACTTC
-	TRBV6-2/TRBV6-3	TRBJ2-1	TRBD2	CASSYLSGRVRNEQFF	TGTGCCAGCAGTTATCTTAGCGGGAGGGTTAGGAATGAGCAGTTCTTC
-	TRBV3-1/TRBV3-2	TRBJ1-5	-	CASSNYIDQPQHF	TGTGCCAGCAGCAACTATATCGACCAGCCCCAGCATTTT
-	TRBV29-1	TRBJ2-7	-	CSARGSTYDEQYF	TGCAGCGCCCGGGGGAGCACATACGACGAGCAGTACTTC
-	TRBV2	TRBJ2-3	TRBD2	CASSDRAGVQTDTQYF	TGTGCCAGCAGTGATCGAGCGGGAGTGCAGACAGATACGCAGTATTTT
-	TRBV28	TRBJ2-7	TRBD1	CASTPPGQGLYEQYF	TGTGCCAGCACCCCCCCCGGACAGGGTCTCTACGAGCAGTACTTC
few	TRBV28	TRBJ1-2	TRBD1	CASRTGQAFYGYTF	TGTGCCAGCAGGACTGGACAGGCCTTTTATGGCTACACCTTC
-	TRBV2	TRBJ1-2	-	CASIFKGNYGYTF	TGTGCCAGCATTTTCAAGGGGAACTATGGCTACACCTTC
-	TRBV9	TRBJ2-1	-	CASSVDPDSYNEQFF	TGTGCCAGCAGCGTAGACCCAGACTCCTACAATGAGCAGTTCTTC
-	TRBV6-5	TRBJ1-1	-	CASSWGRGNTEAFF	TGTGCCAGCAGTTGGGGCAGAGGGAACACTGAAGCTTTCTTT
-	TRBV5-4	TRBJ2-5	-	CASSLGGGGRGPTETQYF	TGTGCCAGCAGCTTGGGAGGAGGCGGCAGGGGTCCGACGGAGACCCAGTACTTC
-	TRBV29-1	TRBJ1-2	TRBD1	CSAWDRGGYGYTF	TGCAGCGCCTGGGACAGGGGAGGCTATGGCTACACCTTC
-	TRBV18	TRBJ2-7	-	CASSPPPDSYEQYF	TGTGCCAGCTCACCACCCCCAGATTCCTACGAGCAGTACTTC
once	TRBV7-2	TRBJ2-7	-	CASTDLGVYEQYF	TGTGCCAGCACCGACTTAGGGGTTTACGAGCAGTACTTC
-	TRBV5-4	TRBJ1-5	TRBD1	CASSPDRDVQPQHF	TGTGCCAGCAGCCCCGACAGGGACGTGCAGCCCCAGCATTTT
few	TRBV10-3	TRBJ2-2	-	CAISGGSGELFF	TGTGCCATCAGTGGCGGGTCCGGGGAGCTGTTTTTT
-	TRBV19	TRBJ2-7	TRBD2	CASSIVAGDGYEQYF	TGTGCCAGTAGTATAGTAGCGGGAGACGGGTACGAGCAGTACTTC
-	TRBV19	TRBJ1-1	TRBD1	CASSRSNRGPNTEAFF	TGTGCCAGTAGCCGTTCGAACAGGGGGCCGAACACTGAAGCTTTCTTT
-	TRBV28	TRBJ2-7	-	CASSSLTGSFYEQYF	TGTGCCAGCAGTTCCCTTACAGGATCCTTCTACGAGCAGTACTTC